This TCR beta chain comes out of a study of T-cell memory formation after mild COVID-19 (dated by TCRdb to the early 2020s). Regarding the research as a whole: TCR sequence clusters from the two donors were found to be largely donor specific. Longitudinal TCRalpha and TCRbeta repertoire sequencing tracked T-cell clones expanding and contracting after mild COVID-19 in two donors. The cohort was made up of two young adult volunteers, one female and one male, who were previously healthy. Study-wide conclusions, independent of this receptor: Balanced CD4/CD8 phenotypes were observed for clones contracting from day 15 to 85, whereas a bias towards CD4+ was observed for a second wave of clones expanding from day 15 to 37. Only a couple of mild cases were covered by the study, and larger cohorts that include severe cases with pre-infection samples were considered necessary. Whether the second-wave clones peaking on day 37 were SARS-CoV-2 specific was not confirmed. Contracting CD4+ clones were found mainly in CM and EM memory subsets, while CD8+ clones were enriched in EMRA. Some responding clones were detected in pre-infection memory, suggesting pre-existing cross-reactive memory T cells joined the SARS-CoV-2 response.

For CDR1 and CDR2, the germline V gene (reference sequence) lists MNHEY and SMNVEV. Counted from cysteine to phenylalanine, this CDR3 has 17 amino acids. The read is trimmed to its CDR3 DNA, 51 bases read in frame from base 1. After removal of 3 bases from V and 3 bases from J, the junction retains 7 bases not matched to a gene. The reads were generated on an Illumina NovaSeq 6000. cDNA libraries for TCRalpha and TCRbeta were prepared by 5'RACE using constant-segment primers, with sample barcodes and unique molecular identifiers added. RNA was extracted from every sample with Trizol reagent. Libraries were amplified in two PCR steps, with a second sample barcode and Illumina TruSeq adapters added in the second step. Sequencing of libraries was performed on an Illumina NovaSeq with 2 x 150 bp paired-end reads. In the original analysis: With migec v1.2.7, reads were demultiplexed and then collapsed into UMI-guided consensus sequences. Using mixcr v2.1.11, the UMI consensuses were aligned to TRA and TRB V and J templates and assembled into clonotypes. A clonotype was counted as expanded or contracted only if both edgeR and NoisET called the change significant, with noise models trained on biological replicates. For edgeR calls, the cutoffs were a false discovery rate-adjusted p below 0.01 and a log2 fold-change threshold of 1. As an exploratory analysis of dynamics, max-normalized trajectories of the 1000 most abundant clonotypes were examined by PCA with hierarchical clustering. Each responding clone was given a CD4 or CD8 phenotype based on the CD4+ and CD8+ repertoires, which had been sequenced separately. The public reads were quality trimmed at Q25 with fastp and then assembled into clones with MiXCR by TCRdb, keeping productive beta chains. Rows with one shared CDR3 protein collapse into an entry with the most common genes and DNA. TCRdb, not the original authors, processed these V and J calls. This sample gives some 450,000 distinct CDR3 sequences in total; roughly 18% of them show up just once. Of the sample, 20% to 25% falls within the top ten clones.

This clonotype was counted only a few times. There is no known antigen for this receptor. No quality values exist for individual bases; no much larger clone is one base distant. Ficoll-Paque density gradient centrifugation was used to isolate PBMCs. This receptor was obtained from a man between 18 and 29 years old who had mild COVID-19 (a few samples of this study predate the infection). The sample titles of this study are shuffled in the database, so cell type and time point are left out; the donor was told from shared clones. Material: PBMCs or a T cell subset sorted from them (not recorded which). The chain joins TRBV27 to TRBJ2-2; a stretch of 10 junction bases matches TRBD1. The nucleotide sequence reads as follows: TGTGCCAGCAGTTTCCCCCGGGGACAGGGGTACACCGGGGAGCTGTTTTTT. It codes for CASSFPRGQGYTGELFF.